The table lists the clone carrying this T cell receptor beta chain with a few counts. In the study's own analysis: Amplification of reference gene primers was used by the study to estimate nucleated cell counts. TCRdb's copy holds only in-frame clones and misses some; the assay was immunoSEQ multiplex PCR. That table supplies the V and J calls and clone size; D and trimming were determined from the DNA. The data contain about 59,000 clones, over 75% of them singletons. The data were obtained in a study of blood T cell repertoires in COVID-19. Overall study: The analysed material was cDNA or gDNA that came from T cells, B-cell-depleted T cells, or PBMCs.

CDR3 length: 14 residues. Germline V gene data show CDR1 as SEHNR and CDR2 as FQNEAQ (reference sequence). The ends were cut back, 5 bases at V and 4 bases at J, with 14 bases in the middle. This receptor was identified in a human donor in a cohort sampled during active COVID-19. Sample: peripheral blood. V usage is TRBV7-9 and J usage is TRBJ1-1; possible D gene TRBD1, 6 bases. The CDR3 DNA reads TGTGCCAGCAGCCCTAGGACAGCGAGCACTGAAGCTTTCTTT. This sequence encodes CASSPRTASTEAFF.